This TCR beta chain was identified during a study of early T cells in non-severe SARS-CoV-2 infection. Study as a whole: Sequenced material consisted of bulk RNA (from unsorted whole blood), and chains were unpaired.

CDR1 is MNHEY and CDR2 is SVGAGI in the germline V gene. V gave up 8 bases and J gave up 1 base, with 8 bases separating them. There are 12 residues in the CDR3. Unique molecular identifiers were affixed to single, distinct cDNA molecules. MiXCR, applied by TCRdb to the 5' RACE reads, yields one record per CDR3 protein. The table lists 55,000 or so distinct CDR3 sequences, around 6.6% of them singletons. Findings and caveats of the study: VDJdb matching, biased toward anti-spike CD8 responses, missed private and CD4 specificities.

This clonotype was seen only a few times. The target antigen is unknown. The receptor comes from an adult who was a healthcare worker with PCR-confirmed SARS-CoV-2 infection or an uninfected control (not recorded which). The specimen comprised whole blood, sampled at baseline. The chain has TRBV6-5 and TRBJ1-1; the D is unclear. For the CDR3, the DNA is TGTGCCAGCGGGAACTGGAACACTGAAGCTTTCTTT. Residues: CASGNWNTEAFF.